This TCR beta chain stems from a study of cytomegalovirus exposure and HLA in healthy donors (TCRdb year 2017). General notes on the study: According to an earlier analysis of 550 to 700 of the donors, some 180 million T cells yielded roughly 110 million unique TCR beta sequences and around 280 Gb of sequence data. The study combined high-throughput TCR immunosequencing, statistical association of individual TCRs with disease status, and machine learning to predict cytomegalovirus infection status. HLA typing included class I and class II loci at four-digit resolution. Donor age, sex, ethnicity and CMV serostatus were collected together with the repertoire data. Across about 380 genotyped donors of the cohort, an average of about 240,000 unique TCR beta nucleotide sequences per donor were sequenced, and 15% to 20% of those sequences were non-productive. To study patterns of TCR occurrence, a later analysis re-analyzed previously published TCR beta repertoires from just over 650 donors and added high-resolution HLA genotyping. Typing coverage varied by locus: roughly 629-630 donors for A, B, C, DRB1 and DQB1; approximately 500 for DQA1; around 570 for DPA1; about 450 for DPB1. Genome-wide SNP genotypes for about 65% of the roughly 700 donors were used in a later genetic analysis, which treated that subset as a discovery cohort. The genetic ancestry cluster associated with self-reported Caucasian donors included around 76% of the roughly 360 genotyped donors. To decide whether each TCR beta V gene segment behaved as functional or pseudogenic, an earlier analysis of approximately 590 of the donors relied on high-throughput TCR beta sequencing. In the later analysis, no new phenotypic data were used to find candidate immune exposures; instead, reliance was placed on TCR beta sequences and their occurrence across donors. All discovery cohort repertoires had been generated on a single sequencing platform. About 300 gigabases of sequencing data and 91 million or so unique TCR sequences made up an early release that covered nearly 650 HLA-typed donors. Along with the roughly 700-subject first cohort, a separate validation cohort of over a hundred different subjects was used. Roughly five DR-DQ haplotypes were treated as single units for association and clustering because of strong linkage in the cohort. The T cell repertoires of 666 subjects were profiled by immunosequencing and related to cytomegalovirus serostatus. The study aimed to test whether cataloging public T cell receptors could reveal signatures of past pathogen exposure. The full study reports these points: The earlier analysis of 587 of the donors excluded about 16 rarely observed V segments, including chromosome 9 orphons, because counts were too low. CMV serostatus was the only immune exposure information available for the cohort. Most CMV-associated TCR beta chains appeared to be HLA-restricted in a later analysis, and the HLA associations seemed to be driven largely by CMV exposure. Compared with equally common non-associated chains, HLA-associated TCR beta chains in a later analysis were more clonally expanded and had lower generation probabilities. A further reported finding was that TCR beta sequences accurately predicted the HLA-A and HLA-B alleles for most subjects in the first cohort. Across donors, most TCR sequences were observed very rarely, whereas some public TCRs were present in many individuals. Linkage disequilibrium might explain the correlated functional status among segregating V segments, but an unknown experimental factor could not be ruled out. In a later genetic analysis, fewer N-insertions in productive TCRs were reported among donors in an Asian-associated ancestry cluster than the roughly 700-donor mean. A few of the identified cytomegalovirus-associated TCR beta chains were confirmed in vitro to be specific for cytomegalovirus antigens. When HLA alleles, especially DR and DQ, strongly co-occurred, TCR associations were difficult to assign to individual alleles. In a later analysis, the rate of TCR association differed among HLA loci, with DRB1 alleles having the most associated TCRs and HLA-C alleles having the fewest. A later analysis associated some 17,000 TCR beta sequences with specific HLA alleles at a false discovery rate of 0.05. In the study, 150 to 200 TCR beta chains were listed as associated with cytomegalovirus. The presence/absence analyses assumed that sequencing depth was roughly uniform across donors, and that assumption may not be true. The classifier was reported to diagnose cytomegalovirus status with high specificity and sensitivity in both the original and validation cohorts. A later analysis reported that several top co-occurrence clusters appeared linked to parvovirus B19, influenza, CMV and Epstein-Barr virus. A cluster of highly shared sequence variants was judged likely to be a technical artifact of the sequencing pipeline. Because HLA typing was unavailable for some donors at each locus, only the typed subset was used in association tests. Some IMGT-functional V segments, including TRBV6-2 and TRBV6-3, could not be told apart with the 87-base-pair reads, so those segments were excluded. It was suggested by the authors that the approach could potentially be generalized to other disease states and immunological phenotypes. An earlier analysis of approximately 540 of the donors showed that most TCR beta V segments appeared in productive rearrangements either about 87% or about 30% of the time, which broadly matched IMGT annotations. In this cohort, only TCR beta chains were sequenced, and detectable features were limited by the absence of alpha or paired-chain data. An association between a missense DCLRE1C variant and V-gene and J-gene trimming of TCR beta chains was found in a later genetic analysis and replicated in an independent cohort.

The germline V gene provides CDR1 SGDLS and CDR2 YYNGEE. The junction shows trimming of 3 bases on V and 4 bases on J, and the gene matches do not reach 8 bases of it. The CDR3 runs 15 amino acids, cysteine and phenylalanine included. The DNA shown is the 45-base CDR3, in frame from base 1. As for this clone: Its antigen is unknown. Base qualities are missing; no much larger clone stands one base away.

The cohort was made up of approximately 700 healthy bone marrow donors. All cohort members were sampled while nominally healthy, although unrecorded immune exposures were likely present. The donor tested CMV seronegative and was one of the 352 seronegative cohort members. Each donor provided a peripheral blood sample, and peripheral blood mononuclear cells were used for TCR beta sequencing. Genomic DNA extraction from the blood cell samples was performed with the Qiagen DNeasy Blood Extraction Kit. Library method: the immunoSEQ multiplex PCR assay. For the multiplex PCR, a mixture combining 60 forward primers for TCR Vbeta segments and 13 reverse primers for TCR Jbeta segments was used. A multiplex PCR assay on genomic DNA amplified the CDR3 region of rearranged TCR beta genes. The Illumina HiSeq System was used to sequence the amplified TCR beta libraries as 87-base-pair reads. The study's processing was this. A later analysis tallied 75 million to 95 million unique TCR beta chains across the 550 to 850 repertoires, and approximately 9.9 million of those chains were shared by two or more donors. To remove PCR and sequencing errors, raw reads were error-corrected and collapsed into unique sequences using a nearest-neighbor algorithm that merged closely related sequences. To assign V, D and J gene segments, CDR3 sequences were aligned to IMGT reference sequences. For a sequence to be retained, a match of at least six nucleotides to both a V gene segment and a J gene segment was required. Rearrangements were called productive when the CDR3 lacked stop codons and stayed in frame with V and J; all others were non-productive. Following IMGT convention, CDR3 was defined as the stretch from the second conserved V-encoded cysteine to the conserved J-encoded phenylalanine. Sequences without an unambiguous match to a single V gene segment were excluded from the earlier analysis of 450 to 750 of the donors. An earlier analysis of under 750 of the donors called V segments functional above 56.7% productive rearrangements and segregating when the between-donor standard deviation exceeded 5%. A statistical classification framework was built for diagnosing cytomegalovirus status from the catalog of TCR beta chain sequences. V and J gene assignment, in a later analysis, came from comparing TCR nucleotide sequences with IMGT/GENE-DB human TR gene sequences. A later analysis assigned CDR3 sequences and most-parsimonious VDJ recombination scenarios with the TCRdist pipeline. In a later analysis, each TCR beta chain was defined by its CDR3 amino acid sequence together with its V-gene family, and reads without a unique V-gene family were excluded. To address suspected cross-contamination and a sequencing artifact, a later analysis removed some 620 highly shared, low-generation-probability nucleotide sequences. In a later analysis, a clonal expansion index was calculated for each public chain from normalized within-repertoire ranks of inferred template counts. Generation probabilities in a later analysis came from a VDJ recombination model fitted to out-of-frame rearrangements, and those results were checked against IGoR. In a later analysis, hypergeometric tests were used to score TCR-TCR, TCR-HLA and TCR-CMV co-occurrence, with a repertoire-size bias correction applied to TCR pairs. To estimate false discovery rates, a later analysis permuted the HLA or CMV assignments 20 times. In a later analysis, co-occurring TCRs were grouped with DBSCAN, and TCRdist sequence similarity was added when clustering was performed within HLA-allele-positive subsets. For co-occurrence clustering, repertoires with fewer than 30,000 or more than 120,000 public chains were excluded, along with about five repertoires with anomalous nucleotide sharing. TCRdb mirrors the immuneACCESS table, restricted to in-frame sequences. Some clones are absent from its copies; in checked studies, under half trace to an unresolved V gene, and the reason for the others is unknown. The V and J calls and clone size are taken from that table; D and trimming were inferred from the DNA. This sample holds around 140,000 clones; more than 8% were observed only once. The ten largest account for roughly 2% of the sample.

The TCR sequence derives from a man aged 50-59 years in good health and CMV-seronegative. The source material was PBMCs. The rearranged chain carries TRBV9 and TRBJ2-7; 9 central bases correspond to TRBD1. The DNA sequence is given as TGTGCCAGCAGCGCAACCGGGACAGGGCAATACGAGCAGTACTTC. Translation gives CASSATGTGQYEQYF.